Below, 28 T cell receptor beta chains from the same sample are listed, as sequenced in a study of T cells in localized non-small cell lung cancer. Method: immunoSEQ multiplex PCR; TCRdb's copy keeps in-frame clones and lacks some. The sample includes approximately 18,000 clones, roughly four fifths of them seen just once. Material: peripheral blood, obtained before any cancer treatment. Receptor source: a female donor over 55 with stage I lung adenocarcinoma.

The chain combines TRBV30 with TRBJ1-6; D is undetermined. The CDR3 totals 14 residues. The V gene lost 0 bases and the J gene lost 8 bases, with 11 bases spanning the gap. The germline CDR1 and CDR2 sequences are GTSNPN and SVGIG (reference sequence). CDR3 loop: CAWSVRGSDSPLHF. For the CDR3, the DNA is TGTGCCTGGAGTGTTCGGGGTAGTGATTCACCCCTCCACTTT.

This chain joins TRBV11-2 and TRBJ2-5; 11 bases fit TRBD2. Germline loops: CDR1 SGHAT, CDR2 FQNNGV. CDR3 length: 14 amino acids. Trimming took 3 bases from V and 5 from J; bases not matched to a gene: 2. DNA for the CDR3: TGTGCCAGCAGCTTCTCTAGCGGGGGGGAGACCCAGTACTTC. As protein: CASSFSSGGETQYF.

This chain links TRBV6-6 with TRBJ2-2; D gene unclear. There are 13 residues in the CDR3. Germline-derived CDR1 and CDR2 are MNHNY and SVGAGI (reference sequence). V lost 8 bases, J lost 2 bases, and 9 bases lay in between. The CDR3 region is CASGEQNTGELFF. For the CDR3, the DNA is TGTGCCAGCGGGGAACAAAACACCGGGGAGCTGTTTTTT.

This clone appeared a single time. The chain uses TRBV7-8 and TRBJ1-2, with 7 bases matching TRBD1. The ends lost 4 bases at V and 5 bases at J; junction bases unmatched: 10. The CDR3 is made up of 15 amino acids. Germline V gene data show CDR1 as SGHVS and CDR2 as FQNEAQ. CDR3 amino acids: CASSSDRKPGYGYTF. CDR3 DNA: TGTGCCAGCAGCTCGGACAGGAAACCCGGGTATGGCTACACCTTC.

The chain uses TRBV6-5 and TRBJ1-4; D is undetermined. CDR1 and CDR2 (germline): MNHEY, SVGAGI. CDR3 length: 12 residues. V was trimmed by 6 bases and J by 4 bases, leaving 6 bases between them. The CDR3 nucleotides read TGTGCCAGCAGGCGTTTTAATGAAAAACTGTTTTTT. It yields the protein CASRRFNEKLFF.

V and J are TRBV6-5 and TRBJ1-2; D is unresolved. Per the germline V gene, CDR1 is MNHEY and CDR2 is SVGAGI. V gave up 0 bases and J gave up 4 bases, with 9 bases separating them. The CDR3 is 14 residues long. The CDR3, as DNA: TGTGCCAGCAGTTACTCGACTAGTCTCTATGGCTACACCTTC. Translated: CASSYSTSLYGYTF.

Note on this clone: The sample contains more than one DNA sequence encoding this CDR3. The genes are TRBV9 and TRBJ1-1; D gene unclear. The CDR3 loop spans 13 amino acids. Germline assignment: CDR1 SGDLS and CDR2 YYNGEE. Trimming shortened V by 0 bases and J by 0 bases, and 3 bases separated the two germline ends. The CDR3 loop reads CASSVGMNTEAFF. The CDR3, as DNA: TGTGCCAGCAGCGTAGGAATGAACACTGAAGCTTTCTTT. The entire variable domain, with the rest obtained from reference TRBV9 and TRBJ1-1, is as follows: DSGVTQTPKHLITATGQRVTLRCSPRSGDLSVYWYQQSLDQGLQFLIQYYNGEERAKGNILERFSAQQFPDLHSELNLSSLELGDSALYFCASSVGMNTEAFFGQGTRLTVV.

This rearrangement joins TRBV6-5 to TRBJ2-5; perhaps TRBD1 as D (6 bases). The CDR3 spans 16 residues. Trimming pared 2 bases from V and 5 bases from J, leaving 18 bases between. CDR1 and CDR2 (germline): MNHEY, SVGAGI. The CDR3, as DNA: TGTGCCAGCAGTTACGCACAGGGTCTGACGGCGGAGACCCAGTACTTC. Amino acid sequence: CASSYAQGLTAETQYF.

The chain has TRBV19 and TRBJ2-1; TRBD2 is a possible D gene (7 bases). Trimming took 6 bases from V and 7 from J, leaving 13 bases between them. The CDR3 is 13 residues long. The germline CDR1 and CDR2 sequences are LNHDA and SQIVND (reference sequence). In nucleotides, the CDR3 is TGTGCCAGTAGAGGGGGAGGGGCTAATGAGCAGTTCTTC. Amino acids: CASRGGGANEQFF.

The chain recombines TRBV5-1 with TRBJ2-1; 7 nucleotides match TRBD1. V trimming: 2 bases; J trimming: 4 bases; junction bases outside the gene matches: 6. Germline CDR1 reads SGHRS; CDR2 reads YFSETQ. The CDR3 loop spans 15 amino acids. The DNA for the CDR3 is TGCGCCAGCAGCTTTCGGACAGGCAAGTACAATGAGCAGTTCTTC. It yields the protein CASSFRTGKYNEQFF.

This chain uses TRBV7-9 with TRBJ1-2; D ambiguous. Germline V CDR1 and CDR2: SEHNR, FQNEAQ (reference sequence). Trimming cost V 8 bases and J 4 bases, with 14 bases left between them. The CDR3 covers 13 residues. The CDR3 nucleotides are TGTGCCAGCGGCGGACGGACGGTCTATGGCTACACCTTC. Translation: CASGGRTVYGYTF.

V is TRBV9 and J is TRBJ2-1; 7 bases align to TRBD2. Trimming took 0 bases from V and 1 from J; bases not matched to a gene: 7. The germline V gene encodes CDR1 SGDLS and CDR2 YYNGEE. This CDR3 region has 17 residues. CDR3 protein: CASSVAVGGWSYNEQFF. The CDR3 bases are TGTGCCAGCAGCGTAGCGGTGGGGGGGTGGTCCTACAATGAGCAGTTCTTC.

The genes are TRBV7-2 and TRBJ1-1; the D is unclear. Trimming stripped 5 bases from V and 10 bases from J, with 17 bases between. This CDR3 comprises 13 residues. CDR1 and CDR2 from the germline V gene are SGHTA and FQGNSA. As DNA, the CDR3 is TGTGCCAGCAGCCAGACCTTGGCGGGGTCAGCTTTCTTT. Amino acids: CASSQTLAGSAFF. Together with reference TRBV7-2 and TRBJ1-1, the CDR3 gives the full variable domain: GAGVSQSPSNKVTEKGKDVELRCDPISGHTALYWYRQSLGQGLEFLIYFQGNSAPDKSGLPSDRFSAERTGGSVSTLTIQRTQQEDSAVYLCASSQTLAGSAFFGQGTRLTVV.

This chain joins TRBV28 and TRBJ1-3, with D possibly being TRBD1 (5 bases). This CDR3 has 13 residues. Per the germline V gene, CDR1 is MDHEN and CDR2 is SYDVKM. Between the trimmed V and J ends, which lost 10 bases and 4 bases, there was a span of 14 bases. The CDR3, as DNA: TGTGCCACCGGTGGGGCTGCAGGAAACACCATATATTTT. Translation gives CATGGAAGNTIYF.

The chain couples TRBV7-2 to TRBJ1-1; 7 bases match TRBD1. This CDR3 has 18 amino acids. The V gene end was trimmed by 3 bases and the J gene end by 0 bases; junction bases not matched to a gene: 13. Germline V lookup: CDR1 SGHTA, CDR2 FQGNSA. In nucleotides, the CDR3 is TGTGCCAGCAGCTTTCCACTCAGGGGGAGAAAGATGAACACTGAAGCTTTCTTT. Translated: CASSFPLRGRKMNTEAFF.

In DNA form, the CDR3 reads TGTGCCAGCAGCCGGCAACAGGGCTCTGGAAACACCATATATTTT. This codes for CASSRQQGSGNTIYF. The chain links TRBV11-1 to TRBJ1-3, with D possibly being TRBD1 (6 bases). Looked up from germline, CDR1 is SGHAT and CDR2 is FQDESV (reference sequence). V was clipped by 5 bases and J by 0 bases, with 11 bases between them. CDR3 length equals 15 residues.

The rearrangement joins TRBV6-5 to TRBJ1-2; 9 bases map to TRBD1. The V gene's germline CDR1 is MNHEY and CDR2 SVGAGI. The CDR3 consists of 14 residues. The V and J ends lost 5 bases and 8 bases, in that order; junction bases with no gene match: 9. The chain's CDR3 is CASSRTGVGEGYTF. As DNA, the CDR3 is TGTGCCAGCAGTCGGACAGGGGTGGGGGAAGGCTACACCTTC.

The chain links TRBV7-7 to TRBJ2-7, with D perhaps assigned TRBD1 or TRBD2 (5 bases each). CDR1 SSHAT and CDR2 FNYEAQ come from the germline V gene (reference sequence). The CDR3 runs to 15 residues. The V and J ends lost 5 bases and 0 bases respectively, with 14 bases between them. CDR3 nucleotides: TGTGCCAGCAGCCGTTACGAGGGGCCCTCCTACGAGCAGTACTTC. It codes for CASSRYEGPSYEQYF.

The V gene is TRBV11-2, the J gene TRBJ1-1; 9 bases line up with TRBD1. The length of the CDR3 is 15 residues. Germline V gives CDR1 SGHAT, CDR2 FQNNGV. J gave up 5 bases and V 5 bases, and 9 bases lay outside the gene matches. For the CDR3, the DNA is TGTGCCAGCAGCCCAGGCGGACAGGGGTGGACTGAAGCTTTCTTT. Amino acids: CASSPGGQGWTEAFF.

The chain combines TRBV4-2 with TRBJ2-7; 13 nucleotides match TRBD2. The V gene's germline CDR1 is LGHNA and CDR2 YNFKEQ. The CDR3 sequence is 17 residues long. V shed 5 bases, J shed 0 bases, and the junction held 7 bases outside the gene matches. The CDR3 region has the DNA TGTGCCAGCAGCACGGGACTAGCGGGGAAGGGCTCCTACGAGCAGTACTTC. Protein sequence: CASSTGLAGKGSYEQYF.

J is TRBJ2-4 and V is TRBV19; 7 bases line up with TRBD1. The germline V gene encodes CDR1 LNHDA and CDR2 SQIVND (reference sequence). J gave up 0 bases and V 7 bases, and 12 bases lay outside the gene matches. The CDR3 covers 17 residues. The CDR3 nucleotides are TGTGCCAGTAAGGCGACAGGGTCCTCTTTAGCCAAAAACATTCAGTACTTC. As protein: CASKATGSSLAKNIQYF.

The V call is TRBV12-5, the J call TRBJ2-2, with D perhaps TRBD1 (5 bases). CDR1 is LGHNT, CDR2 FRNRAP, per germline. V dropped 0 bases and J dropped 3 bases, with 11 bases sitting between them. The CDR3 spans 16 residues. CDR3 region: CASGLVQGAHTGELFF. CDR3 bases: TGTGCTAGTGGTTTGGTACAAGGGGCGCACACCGGGGAGCTGTTTTTT.

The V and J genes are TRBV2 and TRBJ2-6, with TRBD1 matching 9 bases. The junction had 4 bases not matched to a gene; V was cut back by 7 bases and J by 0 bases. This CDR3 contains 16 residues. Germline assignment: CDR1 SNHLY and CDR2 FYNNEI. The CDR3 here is CASKGQGRSGANVLTF. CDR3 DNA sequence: TGTGCCAGCAAGGGACAGGGCCGCTCTGGGGCCAACGTCCTGACTTTC.

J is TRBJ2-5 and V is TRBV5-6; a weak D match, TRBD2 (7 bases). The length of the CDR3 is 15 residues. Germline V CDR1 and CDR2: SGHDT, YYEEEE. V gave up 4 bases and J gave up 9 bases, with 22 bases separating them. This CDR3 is CASSVPNRVGGAQYF. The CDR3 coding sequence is TGTGCCAGCAGCGTGCCCAACAGGGTGGGGGGGGCCCAGTACTTC.

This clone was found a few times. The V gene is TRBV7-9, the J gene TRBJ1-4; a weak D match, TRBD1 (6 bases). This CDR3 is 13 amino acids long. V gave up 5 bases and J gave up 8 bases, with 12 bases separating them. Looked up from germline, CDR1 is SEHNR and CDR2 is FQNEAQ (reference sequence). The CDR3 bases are TGTGCCAGCAGCCGGGGGGGCGGAGAAAAACTGTTTTTT. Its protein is CASSRGGGEKLFF. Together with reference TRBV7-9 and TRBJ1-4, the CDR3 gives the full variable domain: DTGVSQNPRHKITKRGQNVTFRCDPISEHNRLYWYRQTLGQGPEFLTYFQNEAQLEKSRLLSDRFSAERPKGSFSTLEIQRTEQGDSAMYLCASSRGGGEKLFFGSGTQLSVL.

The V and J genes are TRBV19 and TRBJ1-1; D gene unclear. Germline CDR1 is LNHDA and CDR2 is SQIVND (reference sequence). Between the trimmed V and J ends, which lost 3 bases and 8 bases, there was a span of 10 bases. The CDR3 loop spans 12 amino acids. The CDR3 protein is CASSISGSEAFF. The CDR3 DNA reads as TGTGCCAGTAGTATCTCGGGAAGCGAAGCTTTCTTT.

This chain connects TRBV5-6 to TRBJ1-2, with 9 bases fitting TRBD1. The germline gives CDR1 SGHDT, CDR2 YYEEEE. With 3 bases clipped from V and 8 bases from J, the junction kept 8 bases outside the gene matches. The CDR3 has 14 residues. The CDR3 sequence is CASSWDRVAGGYTF. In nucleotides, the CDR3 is TGTGCCAGCAGCTGGGACAGGGTGGCTGGCGGCTACACCTTC.

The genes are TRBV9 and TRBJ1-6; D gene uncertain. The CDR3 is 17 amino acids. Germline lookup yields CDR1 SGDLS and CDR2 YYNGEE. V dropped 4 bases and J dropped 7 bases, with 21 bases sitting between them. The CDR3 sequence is CASSPTGSSKGNSPLHF. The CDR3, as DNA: TGTGCCAGCAGCCCCACTGGATCTTCAAAAGGGAATTCACCCCTCCACTTT.